The following is a TCR beta chain sequence with its context. This specimen belongs to a study of technical replicates of blood from a few donors. The method was immunoSEQ multiplex PCR; TCRdb's version includes in-frame clones alone and lacks a portion of them. Of around 100,000 clones listed, roughly 95% are singletons. CDR1 is SEHNR, CDR2 FQNEAQ, per germline (reference sequence). The CDR3 loop spans 9 amino acids. Trimming pared 10 bases from V and 12 bases from J, leaving 13 bases between. The sequencing input was T cells isolated from PBMCs. The sequence came from a human donor in good health. This sequence joins TRBV7-9 and TRBJ2-7, with D hard to call. In nucleotides, the CDR3 is TGTGCCACCGACTGGGTGCTGTACTTC. Protein: CATDWVLYF.